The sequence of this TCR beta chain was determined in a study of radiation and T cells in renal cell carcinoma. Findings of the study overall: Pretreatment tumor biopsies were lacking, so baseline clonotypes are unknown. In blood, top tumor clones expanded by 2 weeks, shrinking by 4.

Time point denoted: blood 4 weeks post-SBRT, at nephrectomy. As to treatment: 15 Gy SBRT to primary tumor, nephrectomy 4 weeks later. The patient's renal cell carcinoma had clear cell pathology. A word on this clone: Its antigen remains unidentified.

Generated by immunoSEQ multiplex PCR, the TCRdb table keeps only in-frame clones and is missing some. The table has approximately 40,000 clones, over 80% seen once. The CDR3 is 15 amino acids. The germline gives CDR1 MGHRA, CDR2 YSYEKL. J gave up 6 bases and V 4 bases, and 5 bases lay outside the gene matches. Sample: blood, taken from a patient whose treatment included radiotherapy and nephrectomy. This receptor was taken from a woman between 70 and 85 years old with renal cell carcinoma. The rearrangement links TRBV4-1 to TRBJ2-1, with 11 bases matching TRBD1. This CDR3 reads CASSRGTGGPNEQFF. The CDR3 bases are TGCGCCAGCAGCCGAGGGACAGGGGGACCCAATGAGCAGTTCTTC.